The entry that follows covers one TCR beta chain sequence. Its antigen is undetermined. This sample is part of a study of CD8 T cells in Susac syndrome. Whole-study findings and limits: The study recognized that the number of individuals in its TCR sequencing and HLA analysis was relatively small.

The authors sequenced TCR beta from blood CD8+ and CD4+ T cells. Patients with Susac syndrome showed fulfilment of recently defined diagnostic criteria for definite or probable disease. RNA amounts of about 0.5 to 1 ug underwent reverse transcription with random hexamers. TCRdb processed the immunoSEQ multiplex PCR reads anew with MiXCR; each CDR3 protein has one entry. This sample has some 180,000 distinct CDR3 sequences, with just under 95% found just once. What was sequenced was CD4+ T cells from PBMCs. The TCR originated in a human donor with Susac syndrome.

CDR3 protein: CSGKRPGSTDTQYF. DNA for the CDR3: TGCAGCGGCAAGCGGCCAGGGAGCACAGATACGCAGTATTTT. The chain has TRBV29-1 and TRBJ2-3; D may be TRBD1 or TRBD2 (5 bases each). CDR3 length: 14 amino acids. V was clipped by 7 bases and J by 0 bases, with 14 bases between them. Germline CDR1 SQVTM, CDR2 ANQGSEA.